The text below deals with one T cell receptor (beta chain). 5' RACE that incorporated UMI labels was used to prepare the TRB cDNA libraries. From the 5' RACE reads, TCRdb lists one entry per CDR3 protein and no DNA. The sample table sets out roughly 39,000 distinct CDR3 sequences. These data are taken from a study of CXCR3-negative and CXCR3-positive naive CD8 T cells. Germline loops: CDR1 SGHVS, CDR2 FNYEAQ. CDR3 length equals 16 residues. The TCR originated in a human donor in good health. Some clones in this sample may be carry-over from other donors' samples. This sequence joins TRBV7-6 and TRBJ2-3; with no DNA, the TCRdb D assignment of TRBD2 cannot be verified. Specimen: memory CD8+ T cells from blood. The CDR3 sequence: CASSPWGLAGWIEQYF.